This TCR beta chain came from a study of T cell responses to AZD1222 COVID-19 vaccine. The repertoire was sequenced with immunoSEQ multiplex PCR; TCRdb's copy has only in-frame clones and lacks some. Of 130,000 to 150,000 clones listed, under 95% are singletons. Sequenced material: peripheral blood, taken on day 0 of AZD1222 vaccination. The clonotype comes from an adult in good health.

CDR3 in amino acids: CASNLGTYNEQFF. CDR3 bases: TGTGCCAGCAATTTGGGGACCTACAATGAGCAGTTCTTC. The chain employs TRBV2 and TRBJ2-1; no definite D call. Germline lookup yields CDR1 SNHLY and CDR2 FYNNEI. Trimming shortened V by 7 bases and J by 2 bases, and 9 bases separated the two germline ends. CDR3 length equals 13 residues. Together with reference TRBV2 and TRBJ2-1, the CDR3 gives the full variable domain: EPEVTQTPSHQVTQMGQEVILRCVPISNHLYFYWYRQILGQKVEFLVSFYNNEISEKSEIFDDQFSVERPDGSNFTLKIRSTKLEDSAMYFCASNLGTYNEQFFGPGTRLTVL.